Listed below are T cell receptor beta chains from one sample, sequenced in a study of CD8 T cells in Susac syndrome. TCRdb re-analysed the immunoSEQ multiplex PCR reads in MiXCR, keeping a single row per CDR3 protein. This table holds some 210,000 distinct CDR3 sequences, 94% found once. The sample consisted of CD4+ T cells from PBMCs. The receptors originated from a human donor with Susac syndrome. Each CDR3 is given with its conserved first and last residue. A D gene is named only where the DNA matches it firmly. Clone size is not always given. Where it is, it says once, few, many or a class for expanded clones.

- | - | TRBJ2-5 | TRBV29-1 | CSVGLSETQYF | TGCAGCGTGGGGTTATCAGAGACCCAGTACTTC
TRBD2 | - | TRBJ2-5 | TRBV14 | CASSPTSVSETQYF | TGTGCCAGCAGTCCAACTAGCGTTTCTGAGACCCAGTACTTC
- | - | TRBJ2-5 | TRBV29-1 | CSVEQGQETQYF | TGCAGCGTTGAACAGGGACAAGAGACCCAGTACTTC
TRBD1 | - | TRBJ2-7 | TRBV6-5 | CASSSVFEWTGPIYEQYF | TGTGCCAGCAGTTCCGTTTTCGAGTGGACAGGGCCCATCTACGAGCAGTACTTC
- | once | TRBJ1-1 | TRBV14 | CASSQYQGGSEAFF | TGTGCCAGCAGCCAATACCAGGGAGGGTCTGAAGCTTTCTTT
- | - | TRBJ2-7 | TRBV5-6 | CASSFRATYEQYF | TGTGCCAGCAGCTTCAGGGCCACCTACGAGCAGTACTTC
TRBD2 | - | TRBJ2-5 | TRBV24-1 | CATSDGLAGAETQYF | TGTGCCACCAGTGACGGACTAGCGGGGGCAGAGACCCAGTACTTC
TRBD2 | - | TRBJ2-1 | TRBV24-1 | CATSDPGLAGGQLYNEQFF | TGTGCCACCAGTGATCCGGGACTAGCGGGGGGGCAACTATACAATGAGCAGTTCTTC
TRBD1 | - | TRBJ1-5 | TRBV28 | CASSSRGQGGQPQHF | TGTGCCAGCAGCTCACGGGGACAGGGTGGTCAGCCCCAGCATTTT
TRBD1 | - | TRBJ1-6 | TRBV19 | CASRLGQVDNSPLHF | TGTGCCAGTCGTCTCGGACAGGTTGATAATTCACCCCTCCACTTT
TRBD1 | - | TRBJ1-4 | TRBV2 | CASKVDRGATNEKLFF | TGTGCCAGCAAAGTGGACAGGGGCGCAACTAATGAAAAACTGTTTTTT
TRBD2 | - | TRBJ2-1 | TRBV20-1 | CSASTQGTSGDFGGQFF | TGCAGTGCTAGTACCCAGGGGACTAGCGGGGATTTCGGTGGGCAGTTCTTC
- | - | TRBJ1-1 | TRBV23-1 | CASTQTATNTEAFF | TGCGCCAGCACCCAGACAGCTACGAACACTGAAGCTTTCTTT
- | - | TRBJ2-3 | TRBV3-1 | CASSISGASTDTQYF | TGTGCCAGCAGCATAAGCGGAGCTAGCACAGATACGCAGTATTTT
TRBD2 | - | TRBJ2-3 | TRBV3-1 | CASSLPGGGADTQYF | TGTGCCAGCAGCCTCCCGGGGGGGGGTGCAGATACGCAGTATTTT
TRBD1 | - | TRBJ1-5 | TRBV28 | CASSFPGGIQPQHF | TGTGCCAGCAGTTTCCCAGGGGGAATACAGCCCCAGCATTTT
TRBD1 | - | TRBJ1-2 | TRBV20-1 | CSARVTGTGQLYYGYTF | TGCAGTGCTAGAGTTACCGGGACAGGGCAATTGTACTATGGCTACACCTTC
- | once | TRBJ2-2 | TRBV7-8 | CASSSLTGAPIGELFF | TGTGCCAGCAGCTCCCTGACGGGGGCGCCGATCGGGGAGCTGTTTTTT
- | - | TRBJ1-5 | TRBV19 | CASSMGLGGNQPQHF | TGTGCCAGTAGTATGGGGCTTGGGGGCAATCAGCCCCAGCATTTT
TRBD2 | - | TRBJ2-5 | TRBV24-1 | CATSDIAGTSNANQETQYF | TGTGCCACCAGTGATATCGCCGGGACTAGCAATGCGAACCAAGAGACCCAGTACTTC
- | - | TRBJ1-5 | TRBV28 | CASRVENQPQHF | TGTGCCAGCCGAGTCGAGAATCAGCCCCAGCATTTT
- | once | TRBJ1-4 | TRBV11-3 | CATEGVGDEKLFF | TGTGCCACCGAGGGAGTAGGGGATGAAAAACTGTTTTTT
TRBD1 | - | TRBJ1-5 | TRBV19 | CASSSGQGQPQHF | TGTGCCAGTAGTAGCGGACAGGGACAGCCCCAGCATTTT
TRBD2 | once | TRBJ2-5 | TRBV28 | CACGSSGQETQYF | TGTGCCTGTGGGTCTAGCGGGCAAGAGACCCAGTACTTC
- | - | TRBJ1-6 | TRBV4-2 | CASSPGEGTGYHSPLHF | TGTGCCAGCAGCCCGGGGGAAGGTACAGGGTACCATTCACCCCTCCACTTT
- | - | TRBJ2-5 | TRBV2 | CASSSGTPRGTQYF | TGTGCCAGCAGCTCCGGGACCCCAAGGGGGACCCAGTACTTC
TRBD2 | - | TRBJ2-1 | TRBV29-1 | CSVDPGGLYNEQFF | TGCAGCGTTGATCCGGGAGGGCTCTACAATGAGCAGTTCTTC
TRBD1 | once | TRBJ1-2 | TRBV20-1 | CSVRFGTGGYGYTF | TGCAGTGTAAGGTTCGGGACAGGGGGATATGGCTACACCTTC
- | - | TRBJ1-2 | TRBV29-1 | CSVESQAYRSGYTF | TGCAGCGTTGAATCGCAGGCTTACAGGTCGGGCTACACCTTC
- | - | TRBJ1-2 | TRBV15 | CATSRDQRQDIYYGYTF | TGTGCCACCAGCAGAGATCAAAGACAGGACATTTACTATGGCTACACCTTC
- | - | TRBJ2-7 | TRBV20-1 | CSAGGEAYNEQYF | TGCAGTGCAGGGGGGGAGGCTTATAACGAGCAGTACTTC
- | - | TRBJ2-5 | TRBV7-9 | CASRPPTVETQYF | TGTGCCAGCAGACCCCCAACGGTCGAGACCCAGTACTTC
- | - | TRBJ2-3 | TRBV12-3/TRBV12-4 | CASSLSPTDTQYF | TGTGCCAGCAGTTTATCCCCCACAGATACGCAGTATTTT
TRBD1 | once | TRBJ1-1 | TRBV2 | CASSALLGTGSEAFF | TGTGCCAGCAGTGCTTTGTTGGGGACAGGATCTGAAGCTTTCTTT
- | - | TRBJ2-5 | TRBV30 | CAWAIRETQYF | TGTGCCTGGGCCATAAGGGAGACCCAGTACTTC
- | - | TRBJ1-1 | TRBV19 | CASSIIPQQNTEAFF | TGTGCCAGTAGTATAATTCCTCAGCAGAACACTGAAGCTTTCTTT
TRBD2 | few | TRBJ2-3 | TRBV29-1 | CSVDKRGNTDTQYF | TGCAGCGTTGATAAGCGGGGGAACACAGATACGCAGTATTTT
- | - | TRBJ1-5 | TRBV20-1 | CSASAGYPAASQPQHF | TGCAGTGCTAGCGCAGGGTATCCCGCGGCTAGTCAGCCCCAGCATTTT
- | - | TRBJ2-3 | TRBV7-3 | CASSFNPPDTQYF | TGTGCCAGCAGCTTTAACCCACCCGATACGCAGTATTTT
- | - | TRBJ2-1 | TRBV6-4 | CASSDGGRRNEQFF | TGTGCCAGCAGTGACGGAGGGAGACGCAATGAGCAGTTCTTC
- | - | TRBJ1-5 | TRBV20-1 | CSAKTQYNSNQPQHF | TGCAGTGCTAAGACACAGTACAATAGCAATCAGCCCCAGCATTTT
TRBD1 | - | TRBJ1-5 | TRBV30 | CAWSAPSPGTGPGQPQHF | TGTGCCTGGAGTGCGCCGTCCCCCGGGACAGGGCCAGGTCAGCCCCAGCATTTT
- | - | TRBJ1-2 | TRBV7-2 | CASSPGPRGDYGYTF | TGTGCCAGCAGTCCTGGGCCGAGGGGTGACTATGGCTACACCTTC
- | - | TRBJ2-1 | TRBV4-3 | CASSQDQALDEQFF | TGCGCCAGCAGCCAAGATCAAGCCTTGGATGAGCAGTTCTTC
TRBD1 | - | TRBJ2-7 | TRBV20-1 | CSALRTGSSYEQYF | TGCAGTGCTCTCCGGACAGGGAGCTCCTACGAGCAGTACTTC
- | - | TRBJ1-1 | TRBV20-1 | CSARDRGREDTEAFF | TGCAGTGCTAGAGATCGGGGCAGGGAGGACACTGAAGCTTTCTTT
- | - | TRBJ2-5 | TRBV15 | CATSRDRVEETQYF | TGTGCCACCAGCAGAGATCGGGTCGAAGAGACCCAGTACTTC
TRBD1 | - | TRBJ1-1 | TRBV5-6 | CASTGDKGGASSAFF | TGTGCCAGCACCGGGGACAAAGGGGGCGCTTCTTCAGCTTTCTTT
TRBD1 | - | TRBJ2-7 | TRBV6-2/TRBV6-3 | CASRRQGSTYEQYF | TGTGCCAGCAGACGACAGGGGTCTACCTACGAGCAGTACTTC
TRBD1 | - | TRBJ1-1 | TRBV6-2/TRBV6-3 | CASNMDRATEAFF | TGTGCCAGCAATATGGACAGGGCCACTGAAGCTTTCTTT
- | - | TRBJ1-1 | TRBV29-1 | CSVVPHEGLITEAFF | TGCAGCGTCGTACCTCACGAAGGGCTTATCACTGAAGCTTTCTTT
- | - | TRBJ1-5 | TRBV20-1 | CSFSGGISNQPQHF | TGCAGTTTCTCGGGTGGTATAAGCAATCAGCCCCAGCATTTT
- | - | TRBJ1-1 | TRBV5-1 | CASSLGRRHTEAFF | TGCGCCAGCAGCTTGGGCCGACGTCACACTGAAGCTTTCTTT
TRBD1 | - | TRBJ1-6 | TRBV28 | CATTGQGDYSPLHF | TGTGCCACCACGGGACAGGGGGACTATTCACCCCTCCACTTT
- | - | TRBJ1-5 | TRBV24-1 | CATSDWAGSGNQPQHF | TGTGCCACCAGTGATTGGGCGGGCAGCGGCAATCAGCCCCAGCATTTT